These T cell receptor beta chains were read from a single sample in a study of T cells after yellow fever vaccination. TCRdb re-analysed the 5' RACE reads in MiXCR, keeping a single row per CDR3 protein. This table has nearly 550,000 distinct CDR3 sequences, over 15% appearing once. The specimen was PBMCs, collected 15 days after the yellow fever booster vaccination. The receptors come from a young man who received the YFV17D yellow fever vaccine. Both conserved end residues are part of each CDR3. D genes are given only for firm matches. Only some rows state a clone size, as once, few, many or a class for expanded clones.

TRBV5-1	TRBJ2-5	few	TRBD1	TGCGCCAGCAGAGTGTTCCCCGGGACAGTTCAAGAGACCCAGTACTTC	CASRVFPGTVQETQYF
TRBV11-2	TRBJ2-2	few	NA	TGTGCCAGCAGCCCTCCCTGGGACGGCGGGGAGCTGTTTTTT	CASSPPWDGGELFF
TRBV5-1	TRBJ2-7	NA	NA	TGCGCCAGCAGCTTGGTGGTCGGGAGCTACGAGCAGTACTTC	CASSLVVGSYEQYF
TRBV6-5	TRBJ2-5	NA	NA	TGTGCCAGCAGTTACACCCATTTGGAGACCCAGTACTTC	CASSYTHLETQYF
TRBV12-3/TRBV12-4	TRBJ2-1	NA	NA	TGTGCCAGCCAGGGCGGCCCCGGGTATGAGCAGTTCTTC	CASQGGPGYEQFF
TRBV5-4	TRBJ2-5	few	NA	TGTGCCAGCAGCCGTCCCGGCCGGCTGTACCAAGAGACCCAGTACTTC	CASSRPGRLYQETQYF
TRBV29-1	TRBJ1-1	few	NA	TGCAGCGTTGCCGCAATCGGTTTGGACACTGAAGCTTTCTTT	CSVAAIGLDTEAFF
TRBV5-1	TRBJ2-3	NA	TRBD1	TGCGCCAGCAGCCCCCCAAGAGGGACAGGGTGGGCAGATACGCAGTATTTT	CASSPPRGTGWADTQYF
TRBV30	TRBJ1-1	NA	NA	TGTGCCTGGAGTGAGGCGGGCACTGAAGCTTTCTTT	CAWSEAGTEAFF
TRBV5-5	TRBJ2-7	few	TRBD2	TGTGCCAGCAGCTTCACTTTCGCGGGAGGACGGTACGAGCAGTACTTC	CASSFTFAGGRYEQYF
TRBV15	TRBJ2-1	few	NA	TGTGCCACCAGCATGCTAGCCCCCAGGGAGCAGTTCTTC	CATSMLAPREQFF
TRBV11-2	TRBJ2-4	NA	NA	TGTGCCAGCAGCTTAGAGTTTGGGGGGCAAACGGCCAAAAACATTCAGTACTTC	CASSLEFGGQTAKNIQYF
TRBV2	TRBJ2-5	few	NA	TGTGCCAGCAGTGAAACCCCACCGGGTGTGGTTGTGGTGGAGACCCAGTACTTC	CASSETPPGVVVVETQYF
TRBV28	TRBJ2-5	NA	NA	TGTGCCAGCAGCTACAGGGCGGGGGAGACCCAGTACTTC	CASSYRAGETQYF
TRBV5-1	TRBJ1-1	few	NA	TGCGCCAGCAGCACTGGCGCGAGTTCAATGAACACTGAAGCTTTCTTT	CASSTGASSMNTEAFF
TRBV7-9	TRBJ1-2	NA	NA	TGTGCCAGCAGCTACGGTTCAGGGAACTATGGCTACACCTTC	CASSYGSGNYGYTF
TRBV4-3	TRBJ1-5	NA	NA	TGCGCCAGCAGCCGAATTATCAGTGCGGAGCCCCAGCATTTT	CASSRIISAEPQHF
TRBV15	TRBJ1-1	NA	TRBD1	TGTGCCACCAGCCGGGGGACAGGGGACACTGAAGCTTTCTTT	CATSRGTGDTEAFF
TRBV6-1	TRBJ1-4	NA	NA	TGTGCCAGCAGAAATGGGAGGGATGAAAAACTGTTTTTT	CASRNGRDEKLFF
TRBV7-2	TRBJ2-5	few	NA	TGTGCCAGCAGCTCACCTGCAGAGACCCAGTACTTC	CASSSPAETQYF
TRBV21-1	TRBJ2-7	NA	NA	TGTGCCAGCAGCATAATAGGGACAGGGAAAGTGCGCGAGCAGTACTTC	CASSIIGTGKVREQYF
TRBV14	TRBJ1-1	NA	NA	TGTGCCAGCAGCCAAGATCGATTGTGGGGGATTGATGAAGCTTTCTTT	CASSQDRLWGIDEAFF
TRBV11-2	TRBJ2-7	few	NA	TGTGCCAGCAGCTTATGGGGGGAGTCCTACGAGCAGTACTTC	CASSLWGESYEQYF
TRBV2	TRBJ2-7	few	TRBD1	TGTGCCAGCAGCCCCGGGACAGGGGGTGTATACGAGCAGTACTTC	CASSPGTGGVYEQYF
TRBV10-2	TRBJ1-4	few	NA	TGCGCCAGCTCCGGGGGACCAAAGGGGGCTAATGAAAAACTGTTTTTT	CASSGGPKGANEKLFF
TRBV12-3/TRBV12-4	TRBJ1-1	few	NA	TGTGCCAGCAGTTTGCTGGAGATGAACACTGAAGCTTTCTTT	CASSLLEMNTEAFF
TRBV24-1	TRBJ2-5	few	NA	TGTGCCACCAGTGATTTCGCCGAGTCGGGCCAAGAGACCCAGTACTTC	CATSDFAESGQETQYF
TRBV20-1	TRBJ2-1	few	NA	TGCAGTGCTAGAGCCCGGAGCTCCTACAATGAGCAGTTCTTC	CSARARSSYNEQFF
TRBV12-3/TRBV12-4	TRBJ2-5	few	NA	TGTGCCAGCAGTTTAGCTCCGGGAATGTACCAAGAGACCCAGTACTTC	CASSLAPGMYQETQYF
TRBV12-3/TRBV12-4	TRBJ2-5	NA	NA	TGTGCCAGCAGTTTAGTTTTAGGCACAAGGGAGACCCAGTACTTC	CASSLVLGTRETQYF
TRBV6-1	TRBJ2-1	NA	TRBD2	TGTGCCAGCAGCCTCTGGGCGGGGACTATGAATGAGCAGTTCTTC	CASSLWAGTMNEQFF
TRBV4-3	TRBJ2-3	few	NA	TGCGCCAGCAGCCAAGATACCGGGTACACAGATACGCAGTATTTT	CASSQDTGYTDTQYF
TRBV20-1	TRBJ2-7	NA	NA	TGCAGTGCCATTAGTGGGACACCCTACGAGCAGTACTTC	CSAISGTPYEQYF
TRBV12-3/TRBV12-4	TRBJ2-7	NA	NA	TGTGCCAGCAGTTTGGGTCCCCGGCGCGAGCAGTACTTC	CASSLGPRREQYF
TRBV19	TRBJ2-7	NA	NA	TGTGCCAGTAGTATAGGGTCCTACGAGCAGTACTTC	CASSIGSYEQYF
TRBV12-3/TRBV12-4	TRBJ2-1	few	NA	TGTGCCAGCAGCGCCCGCGAAGGCCAGCAGTTCTTC	CASSAREGQQFF